This entry lists 20 T cell receptor beta chains sequenced from one sample in a study of OX40 agonist ivuxolimab in advanced cancers. To prepare the library, the immunoSEQ multiplex PCR assay was applied. The table was pulled from immuneACCESS by TCRdb, which kept in-frame rearrangements only. Such tables lose some clones; where checked, under half of the loss comes from unresolved V genes, and the rest has no known cause. Here the sample has under 55,000 clones; over 70% occur a single time. The ten largest make up roughly an eighth of the sample. Material: CD4+ or CD8+ T cells sorted from blood, obtained in a trial of the OX40 agonist ivuxolimab. The receptors originated from an adult with an advanced solid tumor such as melanoma, head and neck, liver or kidney cancer.

Points on this clone: A much bigger clone sits one base away, suggesting this may be a read error. V and J are TRBV4-3 and TRBJ2-7; 10 positions match TRBD1. CDR3 length: 16 amino acids. Germline CDR1 reads LGHNA; CDR2 reads YSLEER. The CDR3 loop is CASSHSGTGESYKQYF. The CDR3 DNA reads TGCGCCAGCAGCCACTCTGGGACAGGGGAATCCTACAAGCAGTACTTC.

The rearrangement joins TRBV5-6 to TRBJ1-2; no definite D call. Germline CDR1 and CDR2: SGHDT and YYEEEE. This CDR3 has 15 residues. Trimming stripped 0 bases from V and 3 bases from J, with 12 bases between. This CDR3 is CASSLGAALDYGYTF. Here the CDR3 DNA reads TGTGCCAGCAGCTTGGGGGCAGCACTTGACTATGGCTACACCTTC.

In its sample, this clone was seen once. The V gene is TRBV27, the J gene TRBJ1-1; 7 bases are shared with TRBD1. Germline loops: CDR1 MNHEY, CDR2 SMNVEV (reference sequence). V shed 3 bases, J shed 5 bases, and the junction held 6 bases outside the gene matches. This CDR3 is built from 14 residues. CDR3 sequence (DNA): TGTGCCAGCAGTTTCCAGGGGGGAGGAACTGAAGCTTTCTTT. This translates into CASSFQGGGTEAFF.

The J gene is TRBJ1-1, the V gene TRBV7-6; TRBD1 agrees at 7 bases. J was trimmed by 7 bases and V by 3 bases; bases with no gene match: 11. Germline values: CDR1 SGHVS, CDR2 FNYEAQ. The CDR3 covers 15 residues. The CDR3 nucleotides read TGTGCCAGCAGCTTGGGATATGGACAGGCGGGTGAAGCTTTCTTT. It specifies CASSLGYGQAGEAFF. The whole variable domain, filled in from reference TRBV7-6 and TRBJ1-1, reads GAGVSQSPRYKVTKRGQDVALRCDPISGHVSLYWYRQALGQGPEFLTYFNYEAQQDKSGLPNDRFSAERPEGSISTLTIQRTEQRDSAMYRCASSLGYGQAGEAFFGQGTRLTVV.

The sample holds one count of this clone. The rearrangement joins TRBV4-1 to TRBJ2-7, with 12 bases fitting TRBD1. The CDR3 covers 17 residues. The junction had 6 bases not matched to a gene; V was cut back by 0 bases and J by 3 bases. Germline CDR1 MGHRA, CDR2 YSYEKL. CDR3 DNA sequence: TGCGCCAGCAGCCAAGACCCGGGACAGGGGGCTCTCTACGAGCAGTACTTC. Translation gives CASSQDPGQGALYEQYF.

The chain combines TRBV5-1 with TRBJ2-1, with TRBD2 identical over 12 bases. Germline lookup yields CDR1 SGHRS and CDR2 YFSETQ. The ends lost 4 bases at V and 5 bases at J; junction bases unmatched: 10. The CDR3 contains 17 residues. As DNA, the CDR3 is TGCGCCAGCAGCCGAGGACTAGCGGGATCTGTGAACAATGAGCAGTTCTTC. Translating gives CASSRGLAGSVNNEQFF.

This clone was seen more than once but under ten times. The chain combines TRBV30 with TRBJ1-1; 7 bases are shared with TRBD1. The V gene's germline CDR1 is GTSNPN and CDR2 SVGIG (reference sequence). The CDR3 runs 15 residues. After removal of 1 base from V and 4 bases from J, the junction contained 9 bases not matched to a gene. The CDR3 bases are TGTGCCTGGAGTGAGAGACAGGGCAGGGGCACTGAAGCTTTCTTT. Translation: CAWSERQGRGTEAFF.

The CDR3 protein is CASSSTNVRGNTIYF. The CDR3, as DNA: TGTGCCAGCAGCTCCACCAATGTCAGGGGAAACACCATATATTTT. The chain uses TRBV7-9 and TRBJ1-3; D unresolved. The CDR3 has 15 residues. The germline CDR1 and CDR2 sequences are SEHNR and FQNEAQ (reference sequence). V was trimmed by 4 bases and J by 4 bases, leaving 14 bases between them.

This clone was observed a handful of times. The V and J genes are TRBV19 and TRBJ1-6; D unresolved. Germline V CDR1 and CDR2: LNHDA, SQIVND (reference sequence). The germline V and J ends were trimmed by 5 bases and 11 bases, with 13 bases remaining between them. The CDR3 sequence is 13 residues long. DNA of the CDR3: TGTGCCAGTAGTCTCTCCATGGAGGCACCCCTCCACTTT. Amino acid sequence: CASSLSMEAPLHF.

This chain links TRBV7-8 with TRBJ2-3; TRBD2 aligns across 12 bases. The V gene's germline CDR1 is SGHVS and CDR2 FQNEAQ. The J segment lost 2 bases and the V segment lost 1 base, leaving 4 bases of the junction unmatched. This CDR3 has 17 amino acids. Here the CDR3 DNA reads TGTGCCAGCAGCTTAGTTGGACTAGCGGGGACCACAGATACGCAGTATTTT. This gives the protein CASSLVGLAGTTDTQYF. The full variable domain, its missing parts supplied by reference TRBV7-8 and TRBJ2-3, is GAGVSQSPRYKVAKRGQDVALRCDPISGHVSLFWYQQALGQGPEFLTYFQNEAQLDKSGLPSDRFFAERPEGSVSTLKIQRTQQEDSAVYLCASSLVGLAGTTDTQYFGPGTRLTVL.

The V call is TRBV5-1, the J call TRBJ2-1; 9 bases are shared with TRBD2. The CDR3 is 14 residues long. CDR1 SGHRS and CDR2 YFSETQ come from the germline V gene. The trim removed 7 bases at V and 5 bases at J, leaving 7 bases unmatched. CDR3 in amino acids: CASHISSGNNEQFF. CDR3 bases: TGCGCCAGCCACATTTCTAGCGGGAACAATGAGCAGTTCTTC.

This clone was seen only once. The chain recombines TRBV23-1 with TRBJ1-1, with a tentative D call TRBD1 (5 bases). TRBV23-1 falls under the ORF class, with uncertain function. The CDR3 covers 16 residues. The V end was cut by 4 bases, the J end by 0 bases, with 15 bases between. CDR3 nucleotide sequence: TGCGCCAGCAGTCGCCTTATGGGGCGCGTGAACACTGAAGCTTTCTTT. Translation: CASSRLMGRVNTEAFF.

The chain employs TRBV9 and TRBJ1-3; D unclear. This CDR3 region has 15 residues. The V end lost 3 bases, the J end lost 0 bases, and 10 bases lay between the germline ends. Germline V gene data show CDR1 as SGDLS and CDR2 as YYNGEE. In nucleotides, the CDR3 is TGTGCCAGCAGCGCAGGAGCCGACTCTGGAAACACCATATATTTT. Translated: CASSAGADSGNTIYF.

J is TRBJ2-3 and V is TRBV7-9; weak D call: TRBD1 (7 bases). Trimming took 5 bases from V and 1 from J, leaving 19 bases between them. CDR1 is SEHNR and CDR2 is FQNEAQ in the germline V gene (reference sequence). The CDR3 is made up of 17 amino acids. DNA of the CDR3: TGTGCCAGCAGCCCCAGCAGGGGGGTACTGGGCACAGATACGCAGTATTTT. It encodes CASSPSRGVLGTDTQYF.

This rearrangement joins TRBV5-8 to TRBJ1-4; D is uncertain. The CDR3 loop spans 14 amino acids. Germline CDR1 reads SGHTS; CDR2 reads YDEGEE. The ends were cut back, 3 bases at V and 8 bases at J, with 14 bases in the middle. The CDR3 DNA is TGTGCCAGCAGCTACCGGGCCACGGGGGAAAAACTGTTTTTT. This codes for CASSYRATGEKLFF.

V usage is TRBV10-3 and J usage is TRBJ2-1; 10 nucleotides align to TRBD1. Germline V gene lookup returns CDR1 ENHRY and CDR2 SYGVKD. This CDR3 spans 14 amino acids. Trimming at V came to 4 bases and at J to 6 bases, leaving 3 bases not matched to a gene. In DNA, the CDR3 is TGTGCCATCAGTGGGGACAGGGGTACCAATGAGCAGTTCTTC. It specifies CAISGDRGTNEQFF.

The chain links TRBV7-9 to TRBJ2-3; TRBD2 matches 10 bases. Trimming cost V 1 base and J 4 bases; bases outside gene matches: 5. This CDR3 is 16 amino acids long. CDR1 and CDR2 (germline): SEHNR, FQNEAQ (reference sequence). The CDR3 region is CASSLGSGGAADTQYF. As DNA, the CDR3 is TGTGCCAGCAGCTTAGGGAGCGGGGGGGCCGCAGATACGCAGTATTTT.

This chain uses TRBV7-3 with TRBJ2-1; no clear D gene. The germline gives CDR1 SGHTA, CDR2 FQGTGA. The ends were cut back, 1 base at V and 10 bases at J, with 11 bases in the middle. The CDR3 length is 13 residues. The CDR3, as DNA: TGTGCCAGCAGCTTAAGAGCCACGGCGGAGCAGTTCTTC. It yields the protein CASSLRATAEQFF.

CDR3 DNA sequence: TGTGCCAGTAGTATTGGGGGGGGCAACAACAATGAGCAGTTCTTC. This gives the protein CASSIGGGNNNEQFF. The chain has TRBV19 and TRBJ2-1; tentative D call: TRBD2 (7 bases). The CDR3 contains 15 residues. CDR1 and CDR2 (germline): LNHDA, SQIVND (reference sequence). V gave up 3 bases and J gave up 5 bases, with 14 bases separating them.

The sample holds a few counts of this clone. The CDR3 loop is CASSLSDHQTGELFF. CDR3 in DNA: TGTGCCAGCAGCTTAAGCGACCATCAGACCGGGGAGCTGTTTTTT. The chain uses TRBV7-3 and TRBJ2-2, with D unclear. Per the germline V gene, CDR1 is SGHTA and CDR2 is FQGTGA. Trimming removed 1 base at V and 5 bases at J, with 11 bases between. There are 15 residues in the CDR3.